The 14 T cell receptor beta chains below were found in one sample sequenced in a study of pediatric ulcerative colitis. During colonoscopy, one to two rectal pinch biopsies were collected. TCRdb keeps only in-frame clones here, not all; method: immunoSEQ multiplex PCR. The table records roughly 49,000 clones, 60% to 85% of them present only once. Sequencing was done on a sample of gut tissue. All receptors derive from a girl aged 10 to 17 with moderate ulcerative colitis.

The chain joins TRBV4-2 to TRBJ2-3; D is possibly TRBD1 (6 bases). CDR1 LGHNA and CDR2 YNFKEQ come from the germline V gene. CDR3 length equals 15 residues. Between the trimmed V and J ends, which lost 3 bases and 5 bases, there was a span of 15 bases. CDR3 sequence reads: CASSQAARGGDTQYF. DNA for the CDR3: TGTGCCAGCAGCCAGGCCGCTAGAGGGGGAGATACGCAGTATTTT.

The chain combines TRBV12-5 with TRBJ2-7, with D unresolved. V was pared by 1 base and J by 6 bases, with 7 bases between. The CDR3 length is 12 residues. Germline values: CDR1 LGHNT, CDR2 FRNRAP. The CDR3 sequence: CASGLERSEQYF. The CDR3 coding sequence is TGTGCTAGTGGTTTGGAAAGGAGCGAGCAGTACTTC.

This chain uses TRBV4-2 with TRBJ2-5, with unresolved D. Germline CDR1 and CDR2: LGHNA and YNFKEQ. The CDR3 loop spans 13 amino acids. V shed 2 bases and J shed 4 bases, with 8 bases lying between them. As DNA, the CDR3 is TGTGCCAGCAGCCAAAACCAAAGAGAGACCCAGTACTTC. It yields the protein CASSQNQRETQYF.

V usage is TRBV19 and J usage is TRBJ1-1, with D unclear. V lost 3 bases to trimming and J lost 4 bases, with 12 bases between them. Germline V CDR1 and CDR2: LNHDA, SQIVND (reference sequence). The CDR3 extends over 14 amino acids. CDR3 region: CASSIGRGPTEAFF. CDR3 DNA: TGTGCCAGTAGTATCGGCAGAGGTCCCACTGAAGCTTTCTTT. Combining the CDR3 with reference TRBV19 and TRBJ1-1 gives the whole variable domain DGGITQSPKYLFRKEGQNVTLSCEQNLNHDAMYWYRQDPGQGLRLIYYSQIVNDFQKGDIAEGYSVSREKKESFPLTVTSAQKNPTAFYLCASSIGRGPTEAFFGQGTRLTVV.

V is TRBV5-6 and J is TRBJ2-2; no definite D call. Trimming removed 3 bases at V and 1 base at J, with 7 bases between. In germline, CDR1 is SGHDT, CDR2 YYEEEE. This CDR3 is 14 amino acids long. The CDR3 is CASSYSQNTGELFF. In DNA form, the CDR3 reads TGTGCCAGCAGCTACAGTCAGAACACCGGGGAGCTGTTTTTT. The whole variable domain, filled in from reference TRBV5-6 and TRBJ2-2, reads DAGVTQSPTHLIKTRGQQVTLRCSPKSGHDTVSWYQQALGQGPQFIFQYYEEEERQRGNFPDRFSGHQFPNYSSELNVNALLLGDSALYLCASSYSQNTGELFFGEGSRLTVL.

The V call is TRBV7-2, the J call TRBJ2-7; TRBD1 matches 9 bases. Trimming removed 2 bases from V and 4 bases from J; junction bases left unmatched: 9. Germline CDR1 and CDR2: SGHTA and FQGNSA. The CDR3 spans 16 residues. CDR3 DNA: TGTGCCAGCAGCTTAATTCCACAGGGGGCTATTTACGAGCAGTACTTC. This codes for CASSLIPQGAIYEQYF.

The chain has TRBV28 and TRBJ2-1, with D possibly TRBD2 on 5 matching bases. Germline V CDR1 and CDR2: MDHEN, SYDVKM. V lost 3 bases and J lost 7, with 10 bases in between. The length of the CDR3 is 13 residues. The CDR3 sequence is CASSLDSRNEQFF. CDR3 coding DNA: TGTGCCAGCAGTTTGGACTCACGGAATGAGCAGTTCTTC.

This clone has more than one count but fewer than ten. This chain connects TRBV7-3 to TRBJ2-6; TRBD2 is a possible D gene (6 bases). CDR1 is SGHTA, CDR2 FQGTGA, per germline. Trimming shortened V by 5 bases and J by 2 bases, and 10 bases separated the two germline ends. The CDR3 covers 15 residues. CDR3 DNA sequence: TGTGCCAGCAGCCCAGGGACTGCTGGGGCCAACGTCCTGACTTTC. This sequence encodes CASSPGTAGANVLTF.

The V gene is TRBV6-4, the J gene TRBJ1-1; D is uncertain. The CDR3 is 11 residues long. Germline CDR1 is MRHNA and CDR2 is SNTAGT. The V end lost 3 bases, the J end lost 5 bases, and 4 bases lay between the germline ends. DNA for the CDR3: TGTGCCAGCAGTGAGGGGACTGAAGCTTTCTTT. This sequence encodes CASSEGTEAFF.

The chain combines TRBV5-4 with TRBJ2-5; 8 nucleotides agree with TRBD2. Germline CDR1 reads SGHNT; CDR2 reads YYREEE (reference sequence). Germline trimming cut 8 bases from V and 4 bases from J; bases unmatched to any gene: 10. The CDR3 loop spans 14 amino acids. The CDR3 protein is CASSPGGRRETQYF. The CDR3 nucleotides read TGTGCCAGTAGCCCGGGGGGGCGGAGAGAGACCCAGTACTTC.

This chain links TRBV28 with TRBJ1-4; D unresolved. In germline, CDR1 is MDHEN, CDR2 SYDVKM. V was trimmed by 8 bases and J by 4 bases, leaving 17 bases between them. CDR3 length equals 15 residues. The CDR3 sequence is CASGLDPNNNEKLFF. CDR3 DNA sequence: TGTGCCAGCGGTCTTGACCCGAATAATAATGAAAAACTGTTTTTT.

The DNA for the CDR3 is TGCGCCAGCAGCGCGCAACAGGGAAGCACAGATACGCAGTATTTT. Encoded protein: CASSAQQGSTDTQYF. V gene TRBV4-1 combines with J gene TRBJ2-3, with D tentatively TRBD1 (6 bases). The CDR3 covers 15 residues. The germline V gene has CDR1 MGHRA and CDR2 YSYEKL. The V end lost 5 bases, the J end lost 0 bases, and 12 bases lay between the germline ends.

This clone occurred once. The V gene is TRBV15, the J gene TRBJ2-7; TRBD1 is a possible D gene (6 bases). Trimming stripped 2 bases from V and 0 bases from J, with 17 bases between. Germline CDR1 reads LNHNV; CDR2 reads YYDKDF (reference sequence). The CDR3 length is 17 residues. The CDR3 region has the DNA TGTGCCACCAGCAGACCCACTCGACAGGCGCTCTCCTACGAGCAGTACTTC. Its translation is CATSRPTRQALSYEQYF.

The chain recombines TRBV6-1 with TRBJ1-5, with a possible D match to TRBD1 (5 bases). Germline-derived CDR1 and CDR2 are MNHNS and SASEGT. This CDR3 comprises 15 residues. V was trimmed by 5 bases and J by 7 bases, leaving 18 bases between them. The CDR3 nucleotides read TGTGCCAGCAGTACCATGGGGGGTTTGGGACAGCCCCAGCATTTT. Protein product: CASSTMGGLGQPQHF.